The 27 T cell receptor beta chains below all came from one sample that was sequenced in a study of cytomegalovirus exposure and HLA in healthy donors. This PCR relied on a set of 60 Vbeta primers and 13 Jbeta primers. Sequenced by immunoSEQ multiplex PCR; TCRdb stores in-frame clones only, minus some. In the table there are 95,000 to 150,000 clones, 80% of which are singletons. The sample consisted of PBMCs. Every receptor here comes from a man aged 50 to 59 in good health and CMV-seronegative.

The rearrangement links TRBV9 to TRBJ2-1; TRBD2 agrees at 12 bases. The junction had 15 bases not matched to a gene; V was cut back by 3 bases and J by 5 bases. The CDR3 runs 19 residues. CDR1 is SGDLS and CDR2 is YYNGEE in the germline V gene. The CDR3 DNA is TGTGCCAGCAGCGCACGGGACGGAGCTAGCGGGAGGGCCCACAATGAGCAGTTCTTC. Protein sequence: CASSARDGASGRAHNEQFF.

This chain joins TRBV7-2 and TRBJ2-7, with 9 bases fitting TRBD1. Germline values: CDR1 SGHTA, CDR2 FQGNSA. This CDR3 is 14 amino acids long. With V trimmed by 4 bases and J by 3 bases, 4 bases remained unmatched. CDR3 nucleotide sequence: TGTGCCAGCAGCTCGGGGACAGGGTTCTACGAGCAGTACTTC. Protein: CASSSGTGFYEQYF.

This chain links TRBV30 with TRBJ1-6, with D unclear. Germline assignment: CDR1 GTSNPN and CDR2 SVGIG (reference sequence). V was trimmed by 0 bases and J by 4 bases, leaving 7 bases between them. The CDR3 is 14 amino acids. The CDR3 bases are TGTGCCTGGAGTGTATCAGATTATAATTCACCCCTCCACTTT. Translating it yields CAWSVSDYNSPLHF.

The V call is TRBV19, the J call TRBJ2-3; perhaps TRBD1 as D (6 bases). The CDR3 loop spans 13 amino acids. CDR1 is LNHDA and CDR2 is SQIVND in the germline V gene (reference sequence). V was trimmed by 10 bases and J by 2 bases, leaving 13 bases between them. The CDR3 DNA is TGTGCCACCACCCAGGGGAACACAGATACGCAGTATTTT. This codes for CATTQGNTDTQYF.

The chain is built from TRBV29-1 and TRBJ1-3; 9 nucleotides match TRBD1. The CDR3 covers 14 residues. J was trimmed by 0 bases and V by 3 bases; bases with no gene match: 0. Germline loops: CDR1 SQVTM, CDR2 ANQGSEA. The chain's CDR3 is CSVEDRGSGNTIYF. CDR3 DNA sequence: TGCAGCGTTGAGGACAGGGGCTCTGGAAACACCATATATTTT.

In regard to this clone: The germline gene is not matched at one end of the junction; a read error may be the cause. Other DNA sequences of this sample code for an identical CDR3. CDR3 amino acids: CASSTSGQSNTEAFF. CDR3 DNA sequence: TGTGCCAGCAGTACCTCGGGACAGTCGAACACTGAAGCTTTCTTT. The chain joins TRBV19 to TRBJ1-1; 7 positions match TRBD1. The CDR3 has 15 residues. Germline V CDR1 and CDR2: LNHDA, SQIVND (reference sequence).

This chain uses TRBV19 with TRBJ2-5; TRBD1 matches 9 bases. The CDR3 is 16 amino acids. With V trimmed by 7 bases and J by 5 bases, 14 bases remained unmatched. Germline-derived CDR1 and CDR2 are LNHDA and SQIVND (reference sequence). CDR3 DNA sequence: TGTGCCAGTATCCGAACCCACACCGGGACAGGGGAGACCCAGTACTTC. It yields the protein CASIRTHTGTGETQYF. The whole variable domain, remainder taken from reference TRBV19 and TRBJ2-5, is DGGITQSPKYLFRKEGQNVTLSCEQNLNHDAMYWYRQDPGQGLRLIYYSQIVNDFQKGDIAEGYSVSREKKESFPLTVTSAQKNPTAFYLCASIRTHTGTGETQYFGPGTRLLVL.

This clone has only a few counts. The rearrangement links TRBV5-4 to TRBJ1-4; tentatively, D is TRBD1 (6 bases). Looked up from germline, CDR1 is SGHNT and CDR2 is YYREEE (reference sequence). This CDR3 has 15 amino acids. The V and J ends lost 4 bases and 10 bases respectively, with 20 bases between them. The CDR3 DNA reads as TGTGCCAGCAGCGTCAGAACAGGGTGGCCTGGAAAACTGTTTTTT. This translates into CASSVRTGWPGKLFF.

V is TRBV28 and J is TRBJ1-2, with TRBD1 matching 8 bases. Germline V CDR1 and CDR2: MDHEN, SYDVKM. V lost 4 bases to trimming and J lost 7 bases; unmatched junction nucleotides: 20. The CDR3 extends over 18 amino acids. The CDR3 DNA sequence: TGTGCCAGCAGTTCCCTCACGGACAGGGAAGTGGGTGGGCGTGGCTACACCTTC. This sequence encodes CASSSLTDREVGGRGYTF.

V and J are TRBV4-2 and TRBJ1-1; no firm D call. Per germline, CDR1 LGHNA and CDR2 YNFKEQ. The CDR3 loop spans 13 amino acids. Trimming pared 0 bases from V and 5 bases from J, leaving 7 bases between. CDR3 residues: CASSQEVRTEAFF. DNA of the CDR3: TGTGCCAGCAGCCAAGAGGTGAGAACTGAAGCTTTCTTT.

There are a few counts of this clone. The chain is built from TRBV11-2 and TRBJ2-1, with a tentative D call TRBD1 (6 bases). The CDR3 runs 17 residues. The germline V gene encodes CDR1 SGHAT and CDR2 FQNNGV. V lost 4 bases and J lost 2, with 18 bases in between. The CDR3 nucleotides are TGTGCCAGCAGCTCCAGGGGAGTTGAAGGACCCTACAATGAGCAGTTCTTC. Its protein product is CASSSRGVEGPYNEQFF.

The V gene is TRBV4-2, the J gene TRBJ1-1; D unresolved. The CDR3 contains 14 residues. Trimming stripped 0 bases from V and 0 bases from J, with 5 bases between. Germline-derived CDR1 and CDR2 are LGHNA and YNFKEQ. The CDR3 coding sequence is TGTGCCAGCAGCCAAGATAAATTGAACACTGAAGCTTTCTTT. Its translation is CASSQDKLNTEAFF.

This clone was seen a handful of times. CDR3 sequence reads: CASSSDLVAGGERATQYF. CDR3 sequence (DNA): TGTGCCAGCAGCTCCGACCTTGTGGCGGGGGGGGAGCGTGCCACGCAGTATTTT. The chain combines TRBV7-2 with TRBJ2-3, with 9 nucleotides matching TRBD2. The length of the CDR3 is 18 residues. Losses at the gene ends were 4 bases for V and 9 bases for J; bases not matched to a gene: 20. CDR1 is SGHTA, CDR2 FQGNSA, per germline.

The chain carries TRBV25-1 and TRBJ1-2, with a tentative D call TRBD1 (6 bases). The germline gives CDR1 MGHDK, CDR2 SYGVNS. This CDR3 region has 15 residues. V lost 4 bases to trimming and J lost 3 bases, with 15 bases between them. This CDR3 reads CASSAQQGTHYGYTF. The CDR3, as DNA: TGTGCCAGCAGTGCCCAACAGGGTACTCACTATGGCTACACCTTC.

This clone was observed a single time. The chain joins TRBV7-2 to TRBJ2-3, with a weak D call TRBD1 (5 bases). Deletions cut 2 bases from V and 1 base from J, with 10 bases between. Germline V gives CDR1 SGHTA, CDR2 FQGNSA. CDR3 length: 15 residues. CDR3 coding DNA: TGTGCCAGCAGCTTACAGGGCCCCGGCACAGATACGCAGTATTTT. Translated: CASSLQGPGTDTQYF.

This clone was observed a handful of times. The V and J genes are TRBV4-3 and TRBJ1-4; 8 bases line up with TRBD1. Losses at the gene ends were 0 bases for V and 7 bases for J; bases not matched to a gene: 4. The V gene's germline CDR1 is LGHNA and CDR2 YSLEER. CDR3 length: 15 amino acids. CDR3 sequence reads: CASSQDGTGGEKLFF. CDR3 sequence (DNA): TGCGCCAGCAGCCAAGATGGAACAGGGGGTGAAAAACTGTTTTTT.

CDR3 sequence: CASTRDSYGYTF. As DNA, the CDR3 is TGTGCCAGCACCCGGGACAGCTACGGCTACACCTTC. This chain uses TRBV6-1 with TRBJ1-2; the match to TRBD1 covers 7 bases. From germline, CDR1 is MNHNS and CDR2 SASEGT. Trimming cost V 7 bases and J 8 bases; bases outside gene matches: 7. This CDR3 spans 12 amino acids.

The V call is TRBV6-5, the J call TRBJ1-1; 8 bases map to TRBD1. This CDR3 contains 14 residues. The germline V gene has CDR1 MNHEY and CDR2 SVGAGI. Trimming took 4 bases from V and 10 from J; bases not matched to a gene: 11. The CDR3 loop is CASSFDRQGHIAFF. The CDR3 DNA is TGTGCCAGCAGTTTTGACCGACAGGGGCATATAGCTTTCTTT.

This clone was recorded only once. At one of its ends the junction is not consistent with the germline gene, which may arise from a read error. The chain employs TRBV19 and TRBJ2-2; TRBD1 might be the D (5 bases). The length of the CDR3 is 11 residues. The germline gives CDR1 LNHDA, CDR2 SQIVND (reference sequence). CDR3 amino acids: CASTAVGALFF. CDR3 nucleotide sequence: TGTGCCAGTACCGCAGTAGGGGCGCTGTTTTTT. The variable domain in full, completed from reference TRBV19 and TRBJ2-2, reads DGGITQSPKYLFRKEGQNVTLSCEQNLNHDAMYWYRQDPGQGLRLIYYSQIVNDFQKGDIAEGYSVSREKKESFPLTVTSAQKNPTAFYLCASTAVGALFFGEGSRLTVL.

This CDR3 reads CASSRDSRRYTF. The CDR3 DNA reads as TGTGCCAGCAGCCGGGACTCCCGTCGCTACACCTTC. The chain links TRBV2 to TRBJ1-2; the D gene is possibly TRBD1 (5 bases). The CDR3 has 12 residues. The V gene's germline CDR1 is SNHLY and CDR2 FYNNEI. V was clipped by 6 bases and J by 9 bases, with 14 bases between them. Full variable domain (outside the CDR3, taken from reference TRBV2 and TRBJ1-2): EPEVTQTPSHQVTQMGQEVILRCVPISNHLYFYWYRQILGQKVEFLVSFYNNEISEKSEIFDDQFSVERPDGSNFTLKIRSTKLEDSAMYFCASSRDSRRYTFGSGTRLTVV.

This chain joins TRBV6-4 and TRBJ2-7, with 8 bases aligning to TRBD1. The length of the CDR3 is 13 residues. After removal of 7 bases from V and 5 bases from J, the junction contained 7 bases not matched to a gene. Germline V gene sequence: CDR1 MRHNA, CDR2 SNTAGT. The CDR3 sequence is CASTDRARHEQYF. CDR3 nucleotide sequence: TGTGCCAGCACGGACAGGGCTCGGCACGAGCAGTACTTC.

The V gene is TRBV6-1, the J gene TRBJ2-5; a weak D match, TRBD1 (5 bases). The CDR3 spans 15 residues. V was clipped by 5 bases and J by 2 bases, with 15 bases between them. Germline V gene lookup returns CDR1 MNHNS and CDR2 SASEGT. CDR3 nucleotides: TGTGCCAGCAGTCCCCTCGGGCAGGGTCAAGAGACCCAGTACTTC. Encoded protein: CASSPLGQGQETQYF.

The gene calls are TRBV4-2 and TRBJ2-7; 9 positions match TRBD2. Unmatched junction bases numbered 17, after V lost 3 bases and J lost 2 bases. CDR1 LGHNA and CDR2 YNFKEQ come from the germline V gene. This CDR3 spans 19 amino acids. CDR3 DNA sequence: TGTGCCAGCAGCCAGGAGGGGCTTTCCGGGGTAGCGGGAGCCTACGAGCAGTACTTC. It translates to CASSQEGLSGVAGAYEQYF.

The chain combines TRBV28 with TRBJ2-5, with D perhaps matching TRBD1 (6 bases). There are 15 residues in the CDR3. The V gene's germline CDR1 is MDHEN and CDR2 SYDVKM. The V gene lost 3 bases and the J gene lost 1 base, with 12 bases spanning the gap. CDR3 residues: CASSFPGQIQETQYF. The DNA for the CDR3 is TGTGCCAGCAGTTTCCCTGGACAGATCCAAGAGACCCAGTACTTC.

The rearrangement links TRBV19 to TRBJ2-7; 7 bases fit TRBD1. CDR1 is LNHDA, CDR2 SQIVND, per germline (reference sequence). This CDR3 contains 19 residues. V lost 0 bases to trimming and J lost 3 bases; unmatched junction nucleotides: 17. This CDR3 is CASSIDTRKQGSVNYEQYF. In nucleotides, the CDR3 is TGTGCCAGTAGTATAGATACCCGAAAACAGGGGTCCGTTAACTACGAGCAGTACTTC.

The chain carries TRBV5-1 and TRBJ2-2; D unresolved. The CDR3 has 16 amino acids. CDR1 is SGHRS and CDR2 is YFSETQ in the germline V gene. Trimming took off 3 bases at V and 8 bases at J, with 20 bases between the two ends. The CDR3 sequence is CASSWVLDFGTGELFF. The CDR3 bases are TGCGCCAGCAGCTGGGTATTAGACTTCGGTACTGGGGAGCTGTTTTTT.

V and J are TRBV5-6 and TRBJ2-5; D remains unclear. The better agreement between TRBJ2-7 and the DNA end casts doubt on the J call. Per the germline V gene, CDR1 is SGHDT and CDR2 is YYEEEE. This CDR3 comprises 13 residues. CDR3 in amino acids: CASSLAHSYEQYF. As DNA, the CDR3 is TGTGCCAGCAGCTTGGCTCACTCCTACGAGCAGTACTTC.